This T cell receptor beta chain emerged from a study of T cell changes during pregnancy in multiple sclerosis (dated 2019 in TCRdb). Turning to the overall study: In women with multiple sclerosis, the researchers looked at how the T cell repertoire shifted as pregnancy progressed.

For this clone: The antigen it recognizes is unknown. It has no much larger one-base neighbor in the sample; base qualities were not kept.

CDR1 and CDR2, looked up from the germline V gene, are ENHRY and SYGVKD. V is shortened by 2 bases, J by 0 bases, and the region joining them spans 8 bases. CDR3 length: 15 amino acids, cysteine to phenylalanine. Only the CDR3 region is kept as DNA, spanning 45 bases read in frame from base 1. Library preparation was by the immunoSEQ multiplex PCR assay. Entries here come from immuneACCESS through TCRdb and include only in-frame sequences with V and J called. Some clones fail to appear in such tables; in the studies checked, an unresolved V gene covers under half of the shortfall, and the cause of the remainder is unknown. The table for this sample lists around 70,000 clones; roughly 94% of them were counted only once. Jointly, the top ten make up roughly 1.5% of the sample.

This sample comprised peripheral blood, obtained after pregnancy. This sequence originates from a female donor with multiple sclerosis, enrolled in a pregnancy study. This chain is built from TRBV10-3 and TRBJ1-3, with no reliable assignment of the D segment. The base sequence is TGTGCCATCAGTGAGCCTCCTCTCTCTGGAAACACCATATATTTT. Protein translation: CAISEPPLSGNTIYF.